This TCR beta chain was retrieved from a study of cytomegalovirus exposure and HLA in healthy donors. Study findings and constraints: Highest at DRB1 and lowest at HLA-C, TCR association rates differed among HLA loci in a later analysis. According to an earlier analysis, most TCR beta V segments yielded productive rearrangements about 87% or about 30% of the time. A likely sequencing artifact accounted for one observed cluster of highly shared sequence variants.

On this clone: As yet, its antigen is unknown.

Though probably carrying unrecorded immune exposures, donors were nominally healthy at sampling. PCR employed 60 Vbeta and 13 Jbeta primers. TCRdb's copy holds only in-frame clones and misses some; the assay was immunoSEQ multiplex PCR. The sample has approximately 180,000 clones; 77% are singletons. The TCR comes from a woman aged 25 to 39 in good health and CMV-seropositive. Sequencing input: PBMCs.

Written as DNA, the CDR3 is TGCAGCGTTGACGGGGGTGGGCCTTTCTACGAGCAGTACTTC. Residues: CSVDGGGPFYEQYF. This chain links TRBV29-1 with TRBJ2-7; D might be TRBD2 (6 bases). The CDR3 sequence is 14 residues long. In germline, CDR1 is SQVTM, CDR2 ANQGSEA. Trimming removed 3 bases at V and 3 bases at J, with 15 bases between.